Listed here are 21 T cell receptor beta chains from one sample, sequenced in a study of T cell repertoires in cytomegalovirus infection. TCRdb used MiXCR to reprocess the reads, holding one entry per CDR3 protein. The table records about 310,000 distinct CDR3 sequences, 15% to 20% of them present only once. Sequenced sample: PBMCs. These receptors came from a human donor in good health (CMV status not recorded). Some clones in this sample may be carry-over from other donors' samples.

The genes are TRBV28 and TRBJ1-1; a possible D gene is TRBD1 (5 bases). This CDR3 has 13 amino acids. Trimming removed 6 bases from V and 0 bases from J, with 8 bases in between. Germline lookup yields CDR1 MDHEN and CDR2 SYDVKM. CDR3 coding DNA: TGTGCCAGCAGGGCGACAGTGAACACTGAAGCTTTCTTT. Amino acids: CASRATVNTEAFF.

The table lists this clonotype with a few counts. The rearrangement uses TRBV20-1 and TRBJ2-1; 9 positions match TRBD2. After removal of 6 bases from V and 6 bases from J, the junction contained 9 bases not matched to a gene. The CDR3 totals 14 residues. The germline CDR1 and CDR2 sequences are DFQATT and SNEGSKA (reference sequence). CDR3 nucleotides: TGCAGTGCGGTCTCCGGGACTAGCATCAATGAGCAGTTCTTC. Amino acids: CSAVSGTSINEQFF.

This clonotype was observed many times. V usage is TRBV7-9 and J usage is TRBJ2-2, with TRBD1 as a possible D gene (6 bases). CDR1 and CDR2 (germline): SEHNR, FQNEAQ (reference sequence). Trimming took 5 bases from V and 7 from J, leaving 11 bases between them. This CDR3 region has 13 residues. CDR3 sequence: CASSQGGFGELFF. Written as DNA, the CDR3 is TGTGCCAGCAGCCAAGGGGGATTCGGGGAGCTGTTTTTT.

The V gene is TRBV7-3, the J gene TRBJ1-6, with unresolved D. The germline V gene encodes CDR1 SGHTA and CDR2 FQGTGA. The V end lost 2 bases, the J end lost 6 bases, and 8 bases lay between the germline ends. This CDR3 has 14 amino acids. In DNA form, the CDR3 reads TGTGCCAGCAGCTTATCAATTGCTAATTCACCCCTCCACTTT. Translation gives CASSLSIANSPLHF.

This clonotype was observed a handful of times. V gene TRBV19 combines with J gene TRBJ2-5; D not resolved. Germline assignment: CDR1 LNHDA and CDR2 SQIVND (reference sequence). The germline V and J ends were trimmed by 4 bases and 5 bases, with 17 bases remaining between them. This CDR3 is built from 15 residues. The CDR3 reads CASSTLSGNEETQYF. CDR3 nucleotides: TGTGCCAGTAGTACCCTCAGTGGGAACGAGGAGACCCAGTACTTC.

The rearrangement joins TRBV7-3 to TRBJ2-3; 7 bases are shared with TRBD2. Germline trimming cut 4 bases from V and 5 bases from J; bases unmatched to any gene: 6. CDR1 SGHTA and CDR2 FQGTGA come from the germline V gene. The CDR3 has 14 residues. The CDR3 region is CASSSPGGGDTQYF. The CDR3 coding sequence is TGTGCCAGCAGCTCCCCGGGGGGAGGAGATACGCAGTATTTT.

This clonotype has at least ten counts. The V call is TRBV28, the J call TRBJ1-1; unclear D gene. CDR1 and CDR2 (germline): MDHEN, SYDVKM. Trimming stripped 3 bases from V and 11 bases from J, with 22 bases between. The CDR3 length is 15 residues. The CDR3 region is CASSLMPPIKGRAFF. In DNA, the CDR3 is TGTGCCAGCAGTTTGATGCCCCCTATAAAGGGTAGGGCTTTCTTT.

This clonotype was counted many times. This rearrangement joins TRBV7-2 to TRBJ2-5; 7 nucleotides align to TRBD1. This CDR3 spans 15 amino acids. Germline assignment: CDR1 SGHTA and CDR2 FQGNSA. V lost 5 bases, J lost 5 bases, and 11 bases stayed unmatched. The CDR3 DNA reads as TGTGCCAGCAGCCAAAACAGGGGCGGATCGGAGACCCAGTACTTC. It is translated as CASSQNRGGSETQYF. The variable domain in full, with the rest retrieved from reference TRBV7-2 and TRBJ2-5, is GAGVSQSPSNKVTEKGKDVELRCDPISGHTALYWYRQSLGQGLEFLIYFQGNSAPDKSGLPSDRFSAERTGGSVSTLTIQRTQQEDSAVYLCASSQNRGGSETQYFGPGTRLLVL.

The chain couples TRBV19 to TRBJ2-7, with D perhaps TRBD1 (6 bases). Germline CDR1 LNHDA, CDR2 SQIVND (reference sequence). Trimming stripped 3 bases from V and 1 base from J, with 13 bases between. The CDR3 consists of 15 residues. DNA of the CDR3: TGTGCCAGTAGTATGACCGGGACACCTTCCTACGAGCAGTACTTC. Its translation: CASSMTGTPSYEQYF.

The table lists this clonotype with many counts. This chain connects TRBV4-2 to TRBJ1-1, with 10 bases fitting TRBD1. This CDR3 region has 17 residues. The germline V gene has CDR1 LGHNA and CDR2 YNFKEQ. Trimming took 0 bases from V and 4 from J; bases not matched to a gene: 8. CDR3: CASSQDWTGGPVTEAFF. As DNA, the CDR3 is TGTGCCAGCAGCCAAGATTGGACAGGGGGTCCCGTCACTGAAGCTTTCTTT.

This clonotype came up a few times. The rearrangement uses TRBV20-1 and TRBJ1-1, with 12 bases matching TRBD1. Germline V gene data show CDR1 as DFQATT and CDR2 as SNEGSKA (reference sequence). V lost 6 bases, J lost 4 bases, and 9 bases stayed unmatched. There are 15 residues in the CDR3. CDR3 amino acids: CSAPGTGGEFTEAFF. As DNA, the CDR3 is TGCAGTGCGCCCGGGACAGGGGGCGAGTTCACTGAAGCTTTCTTT.

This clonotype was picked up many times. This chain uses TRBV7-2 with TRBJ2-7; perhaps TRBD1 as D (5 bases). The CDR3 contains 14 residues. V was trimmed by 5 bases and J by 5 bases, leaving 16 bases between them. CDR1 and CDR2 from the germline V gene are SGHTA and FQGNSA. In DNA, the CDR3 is TGTGCCAGCAGCCCCGGCCGACAGTCCCACGAGCAGTACTTC. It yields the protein CASSPGRQSHEQYF.

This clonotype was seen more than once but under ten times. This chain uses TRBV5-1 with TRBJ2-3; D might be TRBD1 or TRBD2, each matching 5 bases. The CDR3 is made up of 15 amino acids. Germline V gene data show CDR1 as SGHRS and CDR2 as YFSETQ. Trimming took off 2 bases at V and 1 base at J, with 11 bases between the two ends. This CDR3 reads CASSFSRDRTDTQYF. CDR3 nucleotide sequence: TGCGCCAGCAGCTTCTCCAGGGACCGCACAGATACGCAGTATTTT.

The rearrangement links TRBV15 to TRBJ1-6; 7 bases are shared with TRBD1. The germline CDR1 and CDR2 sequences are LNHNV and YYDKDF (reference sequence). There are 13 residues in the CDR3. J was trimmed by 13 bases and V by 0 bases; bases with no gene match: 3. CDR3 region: CATSREGGRPLHF. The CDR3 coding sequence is TGTGCCACCAGCAGAGAAGGGGGCAGGCCCCTCCACTTT.

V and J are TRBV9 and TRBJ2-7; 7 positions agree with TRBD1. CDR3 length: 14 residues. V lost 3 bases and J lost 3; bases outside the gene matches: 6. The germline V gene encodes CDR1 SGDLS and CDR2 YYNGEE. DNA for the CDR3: TGTGCCAGCAGCGGGACAGGCGCGGGCTACGAGCAGTACTTC. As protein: CASSGTGAGYEQYF.

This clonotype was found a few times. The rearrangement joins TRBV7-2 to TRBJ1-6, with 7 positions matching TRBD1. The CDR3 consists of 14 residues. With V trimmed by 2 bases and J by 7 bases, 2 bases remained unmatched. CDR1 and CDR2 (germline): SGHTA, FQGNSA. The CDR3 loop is CASSLSGGNSPLHF. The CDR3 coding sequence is TGTGCCAGCAGCTTATCAGGGGGAAATTCACCCCTCCACTTT.

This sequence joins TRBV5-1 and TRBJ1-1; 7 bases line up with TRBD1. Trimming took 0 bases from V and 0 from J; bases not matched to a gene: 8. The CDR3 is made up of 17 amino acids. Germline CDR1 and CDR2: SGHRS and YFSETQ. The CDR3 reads CASSLDKRGTVNTEAFF. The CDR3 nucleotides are TGCGCCAGCAGCTTGGATAAAAGAGGGACAGTGAACACTGAAGCTTTCTTT.

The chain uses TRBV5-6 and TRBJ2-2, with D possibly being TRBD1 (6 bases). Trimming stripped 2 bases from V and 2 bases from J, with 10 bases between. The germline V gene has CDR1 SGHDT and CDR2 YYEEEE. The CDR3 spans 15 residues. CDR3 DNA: TGTGCCAGCAGCTTACCAGGGGTTAACACCGGGGAGCTGTTTTTT. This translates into CASSLPGVNTGELFF. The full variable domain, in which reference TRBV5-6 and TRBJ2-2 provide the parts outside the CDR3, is DAGVTQSPTHLIKTRGQQVTLRCSPKSGHDTVSWYQQALGQGPQFIFQYYEEEERQRGNFPDRFSGHQFPNYSSELNVNALLLGDSALYLCASSLPGVNTGELFFGEGSRLTVL.

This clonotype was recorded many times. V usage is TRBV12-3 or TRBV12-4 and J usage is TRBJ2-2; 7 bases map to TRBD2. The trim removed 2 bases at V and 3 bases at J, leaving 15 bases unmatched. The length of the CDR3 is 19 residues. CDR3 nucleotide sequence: TGTGCCAGCAGTTTATGGGGAGGGTTATTTAGGGCTTACACCGGGGAGCTGTTTTTT. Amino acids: CASSLWGGLFRAYTGELFF.

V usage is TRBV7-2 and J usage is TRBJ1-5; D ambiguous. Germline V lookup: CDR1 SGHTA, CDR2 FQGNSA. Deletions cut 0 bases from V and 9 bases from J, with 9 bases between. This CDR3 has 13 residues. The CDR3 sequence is CASSLAVLGPQHF. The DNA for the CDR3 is TGTGCCAGCAGCTTAGCAGTCCTGGGGCCCCAGCATTTT.

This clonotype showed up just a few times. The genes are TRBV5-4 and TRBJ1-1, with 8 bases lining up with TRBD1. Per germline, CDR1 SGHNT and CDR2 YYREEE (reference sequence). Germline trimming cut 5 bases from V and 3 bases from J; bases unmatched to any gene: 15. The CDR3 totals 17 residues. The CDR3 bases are TGTGCCAGCAGTCCTGCAGGGGGCGTGGGTTCTCACACTGAAGCTTTCTTT. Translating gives CASSPAGGVGSHTEAFF.